This entry concerns a single T cell receptor beta chain. Authors' processing steps: By means of reference gene primer amplification, nucleated cell counts were estimated. The assay was immunoSEQ multiplex PCR, and TCRdb's table has in-frame clones only and misses some. That table is the source of V, J and clone size, and D and trimming were worked out from the DNA. The repertoire includes tens of thousands of clones, about nine tenths of them detected once, and less than 9% sits in the top ten. This record comes from a study of blood T cell repertoires in COVID-19. Turning to the study itself: Acute and convalescent COVID-19 samples came from the United States, Italy and Spain. T cells, B-cell-depleted T cells, or PBMCs provided the cDNA or gDNA that served as material.

V gave up 5 bases and J gave up 0 bases, with 11 bases separating them. Looked up from germline, CDR1 is SGHAT and CDR2 is FQNNGV. CDR3 size: 15 residues. This sequence was found in a woman older than 75 with acute or convalescent COVID-19. This chain uses TRBV11-2 with TRBJ1-5; a weak D match, TRBD1 (5 bases). Sequencing was performed on peripheral blood. The DNA for the CDR3 is TGTGCCAGCAGCCTTGGGGCCTATAGCAATCAGCCCCAGCATTTT. This encodes CASSLGAYSNQPQHF.